A single T cell receptor (beta chain) is shown here with its context. Its specificity is unknown. This CDR3 comprises 13 residues. Trimming left V 0 bases short and J 6 bases short, with 5 bases between. Germline V gives CDR1 SEHNR, CDR2 FQNEAQ (reference sequence). This sample is part of a study of blood T cells in healthy people across ages. No fewer than 5.5 micrograms of total RNA were isolated from every sample. Study observations and caveats: In long-lived donors, naive CD4+ cell counts and diversity exceeded those of aged donors.

With a J-beta primer mix and a sample-barcoded 5' primer, a second PCR ran 7 to 11 cycles. Using its own MiXCR run on the 5' RACE reads, TCRdb lists one record per CDR3 protein. The table includes around 990,000 distinct CDR3 sequences, less than 25% detected once. These data were also reused for a study on T cells of mothers and their children.

The receptor was derived from a girl aged 2-9 years in good health. The chain recombines TRBV7-9 with TRBJ1-4; D ambiguous. What was sequenced was blood. CDR3: CASSLAGYEKLFF. CDR3 DNA sequence: TGTGCCAGCAGCTTAGCGGGGTATGAAAAACTGTTTTTT.